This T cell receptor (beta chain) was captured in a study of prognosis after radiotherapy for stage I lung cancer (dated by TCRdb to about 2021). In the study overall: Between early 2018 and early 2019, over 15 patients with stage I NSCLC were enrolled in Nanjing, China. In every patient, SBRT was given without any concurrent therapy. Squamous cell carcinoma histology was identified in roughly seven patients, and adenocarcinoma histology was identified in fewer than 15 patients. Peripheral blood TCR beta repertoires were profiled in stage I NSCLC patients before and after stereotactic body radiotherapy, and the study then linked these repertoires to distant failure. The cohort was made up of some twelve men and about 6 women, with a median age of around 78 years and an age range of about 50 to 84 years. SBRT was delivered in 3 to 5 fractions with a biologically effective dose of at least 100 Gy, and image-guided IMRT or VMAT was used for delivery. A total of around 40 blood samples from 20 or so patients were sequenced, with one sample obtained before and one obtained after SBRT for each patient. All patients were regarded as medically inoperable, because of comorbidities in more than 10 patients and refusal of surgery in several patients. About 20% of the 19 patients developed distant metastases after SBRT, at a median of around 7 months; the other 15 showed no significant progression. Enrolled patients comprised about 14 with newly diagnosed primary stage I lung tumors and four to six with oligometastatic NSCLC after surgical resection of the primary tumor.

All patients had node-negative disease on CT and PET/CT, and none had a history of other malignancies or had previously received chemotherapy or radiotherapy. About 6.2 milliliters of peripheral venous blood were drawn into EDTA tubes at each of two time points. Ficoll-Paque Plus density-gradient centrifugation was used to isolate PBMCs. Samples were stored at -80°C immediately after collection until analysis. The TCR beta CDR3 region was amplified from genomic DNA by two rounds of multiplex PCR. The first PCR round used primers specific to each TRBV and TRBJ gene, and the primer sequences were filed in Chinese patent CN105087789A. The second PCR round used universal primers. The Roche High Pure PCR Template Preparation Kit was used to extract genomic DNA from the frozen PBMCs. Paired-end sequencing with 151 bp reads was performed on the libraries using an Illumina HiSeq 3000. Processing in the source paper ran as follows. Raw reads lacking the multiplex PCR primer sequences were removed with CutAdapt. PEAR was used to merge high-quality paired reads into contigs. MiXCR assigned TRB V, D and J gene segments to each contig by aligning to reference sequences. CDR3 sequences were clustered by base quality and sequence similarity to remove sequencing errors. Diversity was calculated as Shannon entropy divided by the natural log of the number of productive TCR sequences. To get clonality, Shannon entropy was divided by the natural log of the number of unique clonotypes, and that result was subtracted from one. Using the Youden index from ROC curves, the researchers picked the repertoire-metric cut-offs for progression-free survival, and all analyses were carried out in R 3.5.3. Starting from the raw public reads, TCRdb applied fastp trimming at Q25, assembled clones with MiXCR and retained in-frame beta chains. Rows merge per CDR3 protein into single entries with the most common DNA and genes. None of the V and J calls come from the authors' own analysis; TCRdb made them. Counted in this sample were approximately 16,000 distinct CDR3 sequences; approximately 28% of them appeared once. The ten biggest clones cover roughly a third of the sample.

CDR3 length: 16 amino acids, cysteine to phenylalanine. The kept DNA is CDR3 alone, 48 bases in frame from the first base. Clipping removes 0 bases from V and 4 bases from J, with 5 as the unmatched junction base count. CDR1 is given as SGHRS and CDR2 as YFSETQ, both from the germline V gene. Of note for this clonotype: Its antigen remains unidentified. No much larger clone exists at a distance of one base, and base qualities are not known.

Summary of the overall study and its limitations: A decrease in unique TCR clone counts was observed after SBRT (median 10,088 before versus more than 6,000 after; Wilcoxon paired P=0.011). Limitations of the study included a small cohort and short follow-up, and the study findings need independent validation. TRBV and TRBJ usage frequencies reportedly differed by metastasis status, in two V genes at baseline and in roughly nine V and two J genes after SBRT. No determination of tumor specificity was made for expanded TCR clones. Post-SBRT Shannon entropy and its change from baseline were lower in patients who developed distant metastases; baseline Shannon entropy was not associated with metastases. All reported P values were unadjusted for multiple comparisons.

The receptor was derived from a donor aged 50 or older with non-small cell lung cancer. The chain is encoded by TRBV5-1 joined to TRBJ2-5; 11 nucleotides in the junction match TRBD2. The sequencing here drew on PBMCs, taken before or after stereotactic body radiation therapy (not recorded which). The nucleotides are TGCGCCAGCAGCTTGGGGATAGCGGGAGGGTTAGAGACCCAGTACTTC. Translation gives CASSLGIAGGLETQYF. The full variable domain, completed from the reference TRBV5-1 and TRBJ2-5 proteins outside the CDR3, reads KAGVTQTPRYLIKTRGQQVTLSCSPISGHRSVSWYQQTPGQGLQFLFEYFSETQRNKGNFPGRFSGRQFSNSRSEMNVSTLELGDSALYLCASSLGIAGGLETQYFGPGTRLLVL.